This T cell receptor (beta chain) derives from a study of T cell clonality in common variable immunodeficiency (dated by TCRdb to the mid-2010s). Results and caveats for the whole study, not just this receptor: The authors noted that sequencing repertoires of T cell subpopulations would be needed to clarify what caused the increased clonality in CVID. Patient heterogeneity within the CVID cohort put limits on correlating repertoire features with clinical complications. CVID subjects shared fewer TCRbeta clones with each other than healthy controls did (p < 0.0001). Reportedly, TCRbeta sequences from CVID had fewer deletions and N-nucleotide insertions, and highly modified clones with 13 or more V deletions were absent from CVID. Compared with healthy controls, CVID subjects showed increased TCRbeta clonality (t-test p = 0.018), a feature most characteristic of about a third of subjects. Although equal DNA input was used, an average of about 81,820 unique sequences per sample was obtained for controls, compared with approximately 30,000 for CVID samples.

The CDR3 runs 18 residues from the cysteine to the phenylalanine. The 45 bases shown cover part of the CDR3, and their frame starts at base 1. V ends up 4 bases short and J 0 bases short, with an unmatched junction base count of 14. According to the germline V gene, CDR1 reads SGHRS and CDR2 reads YFSETQ. Equivalent amounts of genomic DNA from CVID and control samples were used as sequencing input. For every sample, a 60 bp segment covering the rearranged TCRbeta CDR3 region was amplified and then sequenced. The immunoSEQ assay, a bias-corrected multiplex PCR combined with high-throughput sequencing, was used to amplify TCRbeta. The paper's processing steps were these. Every unique nucleotide sequence counted as a clone and was annotated with V, D and J genes, copy number and frequency. Sequences were labeled productive if in frame, and non-productive if out of frame or containing stop codons. Clonality was calculated from Shannon's entropy as previously described. Mean CDR3 Kyte-Doolittle hydropathy was derived from the predicted amino acid sequences of productive clones. Scaled V gene usage was hierarchically clustered using Manhattan distance and complete linkage with the R hclust function. Sharing of clones by CDR3 amino acid sequence was evaluated by resampling 12 repertoires per group over 100 rounds. The repertoires were searched for about 70 published EBV-specific and roughly 240 published CMV-specific TCRbeta sequences. A couple of CVID samples yielding fewer than 10,000 sequences were excluded from analysis, leaving a few dozen CVID repertoires. TCRdb holds this immuneACCESS table with in-frame rearrangements only. Some clones are missing; in checked studies, unresolved V genes explain under half, and the rest has no known cause. That table furnishes V, J and clone size, whereas the DNA furnished D and trimming. The sample records about 81,000 clones, none occurring a single time. Under 1% of the sample is taken by the ten largest.

Most CVID patients and most healthy controls were of Caucasian heritage. From each donor, roughly 4.5 to 9 ml of heparinized peripheral whole blood was collected. Genomic DNA from adults with common variable immune deficiency (CVID) and from healthy adult controls was the source for sequencing TCRbeta CDR3 repertoires. There were around 22 healthy adult volunteers in the control group (roughly twelve female and around 10 male), ranging in age from roughly 23 to 70 years, with a mean age of around 33. Diluted blood was density-centrifuged over Hypaque 1077 or Ficoll-Paque to isolate peripheral blood mononuclear cells. Genomic DNA was obtained from unsorted mononuclear cells using either Qiagen column purification or a centrifugation-based method. This clone was recorded at least ten times. The antigen this receptor binds is unknown. The read halts 3 residues ahead of the CDR3 end, with the missing end drawn from the germline J gene.

The source is a person aged 18 to 75 in good health. The sequence links TRBV5-1 to TRBJ1-1, with 8 bases in between that match TRBD1. The sample consisted of peripheral blood mononuclear cells. The CDR3 protein sequence reads: CASSPFGGTGGMNTEAFF. The sequenced CDR3 bases are TGCGCCAGCAGCCCCTTTGGGGGGACAGGAGGGATGAACACTGAA.